The 27 T cell receptor beta chains in this list originate from one sample, sequenced in a study of beta chain features in type 1 diabetes. General study findings and limits: Shorter TCRB CDR3s, moderately but significantly so, marked every one of the four CD4+ subsets in Type 1 diabetes patients.

cDNA synthesis used the whole RNA isolate, giving expressed TCRB sequences. Some clones are missing from TCRdb's copy, which holds only in-frame ones; the method was immunoSEQ multiplex PCR. The data show about 300,000 clones, with about 13% seen just once and about 0.016% held by the top ten. The antigens of these receptors remain unknown. Specimen: naive CD4+ T cells from blood. These receptors all come from a woman between 18 and 29 years old with type 1 diabetes.

This clone came up a few times. This rearrangement joins TRBV29-1 to TRBJ2-1, with 10 bases fitting TRBD2. CDR3 length: 14 amino acids. V lost 3 bases to trimming and J lost 8 bases; unmatched junction nucleotides: 7. The germline gives CDR1 SQVTM, CDR2 ANQGSEA. The CDR3 DNA reads as TGCAGCGTTGATAGGCGGCTAGCGGGAGATGAGCAGTTCTTC. Its protein is CSVDRRLAGDEQFF.

V is TRBV19 and J is TRBJ1-2, with a tentative D call TRBD1 (6 bases). The V end lost 1 base, the J end lost 9 bases, and 18 bases lay between the germline ends. The CDR3 extends over 15 amino acids. Looked up from germline, CDR1 is LNHDA and CDR2 is SQIVND (reference sequence). This CDR3 is CASSIGPGRGDRYTF. CDR3 nucleotides: TGTGCCAGTAGTATAGGTCCCGGCAGGGGAGATCGCTACACCTTC.

The rearrangement joins TRBV4-2 to TRBJ2-5, with D unresolved. This CDR3 spans 15 amino acids. Germline V lookup: CDR1 LGHNA, CDR2 YNFKEQ. Trimming left V 1 base short and J 4 bases short, with 13 bases between. The CDR3 loop is CASSQVAQDLETQYF. Written as DNA, the CDR3 is TGTGCCAGCAGCCAAGTGGCGCAGGATCTAGAGACCCAGTACTTC.

The chain is built from TRBV21-1 and TRBJ1-2; TRBD1 is the table's D call, not checked against the DNA. TRBV21-1 has pseudogene status. The CDR3 contains 19 residues. Written as DNA, the CDR3 is TGTGCCAGCAGTAAATCCACAGGGGGCACACCCCTCGAGTACTATGGCTACACCTTC. This translates into CASSKSTGGTPLEYYGYTF.

This chain connects TRBV7-8 to TRBJ2-1; 10 positions agree with TRBD2. Germline trimming cut 3 bases from V and 5 bases from J; bases unmatched to any gene: 7. CDR1 is SGHVS, CDR2 FQNEAQ, per germline. There are 16 residues in the CDR3. The CDR3 protein is CASSLLGLAEDNEQFF. DNA of the CDR3: TGTGCCAGCAGCTTGCTAGGACTAGCGGAGGACAATGAGCAGTTCTTC. Full variable domain (outside the CDR3, taken from reference TRBV7-8 and TRBJ2-1): GAGVSQSPRYKVAKRGQDVALRCDPISGHVSLFWYQQALGQGPEFLTYFQNEAQLDKSGLPSDRFFAERPEGSVSTLKIQRTQQEDSAVYLCASSLLGLAEDNEQFFGPGTRLTVL.

The sample holds a few counts of this clone. V and J are TRBV5-4 and TRBJ1-4, with TRBD1 matching 7 bases. Per germline, CDR1 SGHNT and CDR2 YYREEE (reference sequence). The CDR3 length is 16 residues. V trimming: 4 bases; J trimming: 8 bases; junction bases outside the gene matches: 14. CDR3 nucleotide sequence: TGTGCCAGCAGCAGGACAGGAAGAAGTAGCGAGGAAAAACTGTTTTTT. Protein: CASSRTGRSSEEKLFF.

The chain couples TRBV27 to TRBJ2-3; TRBD2 matches 7 bases. Per germline, CDR1 MNHEY and CDR2 SMNVEV (reference sequence). Trimming cost V 5 bases and J 5 bases; bases outside gene matches: 7. There are 14 residues in the CDR3. DNA for the CDR3: TGTGCCAGCAGTGCGCGGGAGTTGGTAGATACGCAGTATTTT. Translating it yields CASSARELVDTQYF.

The sample holds a few counts of this clone. The J gene is TRBJ1-1, the V gene TRBV7-9; D not certain. The germline V gene has CDR1 SEHNR and CDR2 FQNEAQ (reference sequence). V dropped 4 bases and J dropped 3 bases, with 6 bases sitting between them. The CDR3 spans 12 residues. CDR3 amino acids: CASSSQDTEAFF. In DNA, the CDR3 is TGTGCCAGCAGCTCCCAGGACACTGAAGCTTTCTTT. The full variable domain, rest sourced from reference TRBV7-9 and TRBJ1-1, is DTGVSQNPRHKITKRGQNVTFRCDPISEHNRLYWYRQTLGQGPEFLTYFQNEAQLEKSRLLSDRFSAERPKGSFSTLEIQRTEQGDSAMYLCASSSQDTEAFFGQGTRLTVV.

This chain joins TRBV7-8 and TRBJ2-1; 8 nucleotides line up with TRBD2. Germline V gene data show CDR1 as SGHVS and CDR2 as FQNEAQ. Trimming cost V 3 bases and J 4 bases; bases outside gene matches: 2. This CDR3 contains 14 residues. This CDR3 reads CASSFSGIYNEQFF. The CDR3, as DNA: TGTGCCAGCAGCTTTAGCGGGATTTACAATGAGCAGTTCTTC.

The chain uses TRBV7-9 and TRBJ1-4; D perhaps matches TRBD1 (6 bases). The V gene's germline CDR1 is SEHNR and CDR2 FQNEAQ (reference sequence). Deletions cut 4 bases from V and 4 bases from J, with 13 bases between. This CDR3 is 15 amino acids long. The CDR3 DNA is TGTGCCAGCAGCTCACCGCAGGGGCGTAATGAAAAACTGTTTTTT. This sequence encodes CASSSPQGRNEKLFF.

There are a few counts of this clone. Here the CDR3 DNA reads TGTGCCAGCTCACCGGGCCCGGAGGAAGAGACCCAGTACTTC. This translates into CASSPGPEEETQYF. V usage is TRBV18 and J usage is TRBJ2-5; tentatively, D is TRBD2 (5 bases). This CDR3 spans 14 amino acids. V lost 3 bases, J lost 3 bases, and 11 bases lay in between. The germline V gene has CDR1 KGHSH and CDR2 LQKENI. Using reference TRBV18 and TRBJ2-5 for the parts outside the CDR3, the full variable domain is NAGVMQNPRHLVRRRGQEARLRCSPMKGHSHVYWYRQLPEEGLKFMVYLQKENIIDESGMPKERFSAEFPKEGPSILRIQQVVRGDSAAYFCASSPGPEEETQYFGPGTRLLVL.

The rearrangement joins TRBV11-2 to TRBJ2-1; D gene uncertain. V dropped 4 bases and J dropped 5 bases, with 24 bases sitting between them. This CDR3 spans 18 amino acids. Germline CDR1 and CDR2: SGHAT and FQNNGV. DNA of the CDR3: TGTGCCAGCAGCTCCATAAATCAACAGAAACATCATAACAATGAGCAGTTCTTC. This translates into CASSSINQQKHHNNEQFF.

This clone has a handful of counts. This chain connects TRBV18 to TRBJ2-5; D is perhaps TRBD1 (6 bases). The CDR3 covers 13 residues. V was clipped by 3 bases and J by 5 bases, with 10 bases between them. Germline CDR1 KGHSH, CDR2 LQKENI. CDR3 in DNA: TGTGCCAGCTCACCCGGACAGCGTGAGACCCAGTACTTC. Translated: CASSPGQRETQYF.

Remarks on this clone: In the same sample, other DNA sequences code for this CDR3. V and J are TRBV2 and TRBJ2-5; D is unresolved. The germline gives CDR1 SNHLY, CDR2 FYNNEI. Trimming removed 3 bases at V and 2 bases at J, with 4 bases between. The CDR3 totals 12 residues. CDR3 sequence: CASSDQQETQYF. The CDR3 DNA reads as TGTGCCAGCAGTGATCAGCAAGAGACCCAGTACTTC.

CDR3: CASSLQSRLAADTQYF. In nucleotides, the CDR3 is TGTGCCAGCTCACTACAATCCAGACTAGCCGCAGATACGCAGTATTTT. The genes are TRBV18 and TRBJ2-3; 7 bases agree with TRBD2. V gave up 4 bases and J gave up 4 bases; unmatched junction bases: 11. The CDR3 has 16 amino acids. Germline lookup yields CDR1 KGHSH and CDR2 LQKENI. Full variable domain (rest looked up from reference TRBV18 and TRBJ2-3): NAGVMQNPRHLVRRRGQEARLRCSPMKGHSHVYWYRQLPEEGLKFMVYLQKENIIDESGMPKERFSAEFPKEGPSILRIQQVVRGDSAAYFCASSLQSRLAADTQYFGPGTRLTVL.

A few counts support this clone. V and J are TRBV30 and TRBJ1-5, with D unclear. Germline V gene lookup returns CDR1 GTSNPN and CDR2 SVGIG (reference sequence). The CDR3 extends over 13 amino acids. Deletions cut 0 bases from V and 9 bases from J, with 12 bases between. This CDR3 is CAWSVEGWAPQHF. The CDR3 bases are TGTGCCTGGAGTGTGGAGGGCTGGGCGCCCCAGCATTTT.

The chain employs TRBV7-8 and TRBJ1-4; D is possibly TRBD1 (6 bases). With 1 base removed from V and 8 bases from J, the gap between germline ends came to 11 bases. CDR3 length equals 14 residues. Germline CDR1 reads SGHVS; CDR2 reads FQNEAQ. In nucleotides, the CDR3 is TGTGCCAGCAGCTTAGTAGGGGGAAAGGAAAAACTGTTTTTT. Translation: CASSLVGGKEKLFF.

This rearrangement joins TRBV5-1 to TRBJ2-1, with D possibly TRBD2 on 5 matching bases. Trimming cost V 4 bases and J 10 bases, with 12 bases left between them. Per germline, CDR1 SGHRS and CDR2 YFSETQ. The CDR3 totals 12 residues. The CDR3 here is CASSPGSAEQFF. The CDR3 DNA reads TGCGCCAGCAGCCCTGGGAGCGCCGAGCAGTTCTTC.

CDR3 region: CASSLEVRRSNEQFF. The CDR3 nucleotides read TGTGCCAGCAGCTTGGAGGTCCGCAGGTCCAATGAGCAGTTCTTC. This chain connects TRBV5-4 to TRBJ2-1; D is ambiguous. CDR3 length: 15 amino acids. The V gene lost 0 bases and the J gene lost 6 bases, with 13 bases spanning the gap. Looked up from germline, CDR1 is SGHNT and CDR2 is YYREEE (reference sequence).

This clone was picked up a small number of times. The CDR3 spells CASSSYPHLNTEAFF. The CDR3 nucleotides are TGTGCCAGCAGTTCCTACCCCCACCTGAACACTGAAGCTTTCTTT. This chain connects TRBV28 to TRBJ1-1; no reliable D call. There are 15 residues in the CDR3. The germline V gene has CDR1 MDHEN and CDR2 SYDVKM. Deletions cut 4 bases from V and 0 bases from J, with 12 bases between.

This clone has only a few counts. The rearrangement joins TRBV19 to TRBJ2-5, with D possibly TRBD1 on 6 matching bases. The germline V gene encodes CDR1 LNHDA and CDR2 SQIVND (reference sequence). Between the trimmed V and J ends, which lost 3 bases and 2 bases, there was a span of 10 bases. CDR3 size: 14 residues. The DNA for the CDR3 is TGTGCCAGTAGTATTACGGACAGACAAGAGACCCAGTACTTC. It is translated as CASSITDRQETQYF.

The rearrangement joins TRBV7-8 to TRBJ2-7; 7 nucleotides agree with TRBD2. The CDR3 sequence is 14 residues long. Germline lookup yields CDR1 SGHVS and CDR2 FQNEAQ. The V segment lost 2 bases and the J segment 4 bases; nucleotides outside the gene matches: 5. The DNA for the CDR3 is TGTGCCAGCAGCTTAAATCGGGACTATTACGAGCAGTACTTC. Translation: CASSLNRDYYEQYF.

J is TRBJ1-1 and V is TRBV9; D is undetermined. The CDR3 contains 15 residues. Germline V CDR1 and CDR2: SGDLS, YYNGEE. Trimming cost V 6 bases and J 4 bases, with 19 bases left between them. CDR3 DNA sequence: TGTGCCAGCACCGTCCTTCCGCAATCTATCACTGAAGCTTTCTTT. This gives the protein CASTVLPQSITEAFF.

This clone has only a few counts. This sequence joins TRBV9 and TRBJ1-4; perhaps TRBD1 as D (6 bases). Trimming removed 3 bases from V and 8 bases from J, with 17 bases in between. CDR1 and CDR2 (germline): SGDLS, YYNGEE. This CDR3 spans 15 amino acids. The CDR3 DNA is TGTGCCAGCAGCGCACACGCGGACAGTTTAGAAAAACTGTTTTTT. Residues: CASSAHADSLEKLFF.

The chain links TRBV7-2 to TRBJ2-4, with D perhaps TRBD2 (7 bases). This CDR3 has 14 residues. V lost 6 bases and J 4 bases, leaving 13 bases between the germline ends. Germline CDR1 and CDR2: SGHTA and FQGNSA. The CDR3 sequence: CASRGGGLKNIQYF. The CDR3 bases are TGTGCCAGCAGGGGAGGGGGGTTAAAAAACATTCAGTACTTC.

This clone was counted only a few times. This sequence joins TRBV30 and TRBJ1-2, with 9 nucleotides matching TRBD1. Losses at the gene ends were 3 bases for V and 4 bases for J; bases not matched to a gene: 6. Germline V gene sequence: CDR1 GTSNPN, CDR2 SVGIG (reference sequence). This CDR3 region has 14 residues. CDR3 region: CAWRGDRDSYGYTF. The CDR3 bases are TGTGCCTGGAGGGGGGACAGGGATAGCTATGGCTACACCTTC.

V gene TRBV7-9 combines with J gene TRBJ2-1, with 11 positions matching TRBD2. This CDR3 is 15 amino acids long. The germline CDR1 and CDR2 sequences are SEHNR and FQNEAQ (reference sequence). V dropped 5 bases and J dropped 7; count of bases not matched to a gene: 7. The DNA for the CDR3 is TGTGCCAGCAGCCTCGGGACTAGCGGAGGAAATGAGCAGTTCTTC. Translated, it gives CASSLGTSGGNEQFF. Supplemented by reference TRBV7-9 and TRBJ2-1, the full variable domain reads DTGVSQNPRHKITKRGQNVTFRCDPISEHNRLYWYRQTLGQGPEFLTYFQNEAQLEKSRLLSDRFSAERPKGSFSTLEIQRTEQGDSAMYLCASSLGTSGGNEQFFGPGTRLTVL.